This T cell receptor (beta chain) was sequenced during a study of blood T cell repertoires in COVID-19. Across the study: COVID-19 samples collected from the United States, Italy and Spain covered acute and convalescent phases. T cells, B-cell-depleted T cells, or PBMCs provided the cDNA or gDNA that served as material.

Study processing details: Researchers report that nucleated cell counts were estimated from reference gene primer amplification. The assay was immunoSEQ multiplex PCR, and TCRdb's table has in-frame clones only and misses some. V and J calls plus clone size are reproduced from that table; the DNA served to infer D and trimming. Altogether some 80,000 clones are present, around 74% being singletons, with the ten largest covering 5% to 5.5%. CDR3 length: 13 amino acids. The V end lost 3 bases, the J end lost 3 bases, and 8 bases lay between the germline ends. Germline-derived CDR1 and CDR2 are MDHEN and SYDVKM.

This clonotype was obtained from a woman aged 80 or over with active or convalescent COVID-19. The sequenced sample was peripheral blood. The chain recombines TRBV28 with TRBJ1-2; possible D gene TRBD1, 5 bases. CDR3 sequence reads: CASSFDSYYGYTF. In nucleotides, the CDR3 is TGTGCCAGCAGTTTTGACAGTTACTATGGCTACACCTTC.